Included here is one TCR beta chain sequence, with context. The PCR contained 60 Vbeta and 13 Jbeta primers. Here immunoSEQ multiplex PCR was the method, and the copy in TCRdb shows in-frame clones only, minus some. The sample contains 60,000 to 70,000 clones, about 71% of which appear only once. This sample stems from a study of cytomegalovirus exposure and HLA in healthy donors. Germline CDR1 reads MNHNS; CDR2 reads SASEGT. Trimming cost V 3 bases and J 5 bases; bases outside gene matches: 10. The CDR3 totals 16 residues. Material: PBMCs. This sequence joins TRBV6-1 and TRBJ2-7; 10 nucleotides line up with TRBD2. The receptor comes from a man in his fifties or sixties in good health and CMV-seropositive. The CDR3 DNA reads TGTGCCAGCAGTGATCCCCCGGGACTAGCGCCCCACGAGCAGTACTTC. Encoded protein: CASSDPPGLAPHEQYF.